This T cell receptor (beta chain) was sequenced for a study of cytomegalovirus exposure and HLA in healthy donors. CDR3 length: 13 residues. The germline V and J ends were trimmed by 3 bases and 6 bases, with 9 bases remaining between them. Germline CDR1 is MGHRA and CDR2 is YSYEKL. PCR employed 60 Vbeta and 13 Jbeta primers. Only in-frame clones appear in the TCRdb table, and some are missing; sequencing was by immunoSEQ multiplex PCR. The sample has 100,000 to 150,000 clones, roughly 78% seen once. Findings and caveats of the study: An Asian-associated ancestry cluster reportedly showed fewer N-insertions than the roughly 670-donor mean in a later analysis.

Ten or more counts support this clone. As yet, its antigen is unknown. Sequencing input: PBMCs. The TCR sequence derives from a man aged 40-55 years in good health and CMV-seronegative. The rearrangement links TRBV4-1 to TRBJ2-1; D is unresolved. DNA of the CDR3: TGCGCCAGCAGCCAGTTGCTCGGCAATGAGCAGTTCTTC. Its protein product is CASSQLLGNEQFF.